This T cell receptor beta chain appears in the sequencing data of a study of CXCR3-negative and CXCR3-positive naive CD8 T cells. CDR3 length: 15 amino acids. Germline V gives CDR1 DFQATT, CDR2 SNEGSKA (reference sequence). Study findings and constraints: Both naive subsets, CXCR3-negative and CXCR3-positive, displayed similar TRBV-TRBJ usage, unlike memory cells.

The study made its TRB cDNA libraries by 5' RACE, adding UMI labels. With the 5' RACE reads reprocessed, TCRdb shows one record per CDR3 protein and no DNA. The table lists about 40,000 distinct CDR3 sequences. In the case of this clonotype: Its antigen remains unknown.

Sequences were obtained from memory CD8+ T cells from blood. The sequence derives from a human donor in good health. Some clones in this sample may be carry-over from other donors' samples. The chain links TRBV20-1 to TRBJ1-5. The CDR3 reads CSATPLEGGDQPQHF.